Shown below are 27 T cell receptor beta chains from a single sample sequenced in a study of naive and memory T cell subsets (dated by TCRdb to about 2017). A robust, sensitive protocol for the amplification, sequencing and analysis of TCRs was described in the study, in which 3' ligation of a UMI-containing oligonucleotide to TCR cDNA was used. Preparation of the library involved 5' RACE. The sequencer listed for this sample is Illumina MiSeq. The ligated cDNA was amplified in four rounds of PCR with nested alpha and beta constant region primers together with the SP2 primer. The public sequencing data were trimmed at Q25 with fastp and processed into clonotypes with MiXCR by TCRdb, which kept only in-frame beta chains. Duplicate CDR3 protein sequences are folded into a single record with the most common DNA and genes. A total of tens of thousands of distinct CDR3 sequences appear in this sample, roughly 7.5% of them only once. The top ten hold more than 7.5% of the sample.

The origin of the receptors is a female donor in good health.

The rearrangement uses TRBV7-3 and TRBJ2-1; 9 nucleotides align to TRBD1. The germline V gene encodes CDR1 SGHTA and CDR2 FQGTGA. This CDR3 contains 15 residues. V shed 5 bases, J shed 7 bases, and the junction held 9 bases outside the gene matches. Here the CDR3 reads CASSAGQGLLNEQFF. DNA of the CDR3: TGTGCCAGCAGCGCGGGACAGGGCCTACTGAATGAGCAGTTCTTC. The whole variable domain, remainder taken from reference TRBV7-3 and TRBJ2-1, is GAGVSQTPSNKVTEKGKYVELRCDPISGHTALYWYRQSLGQGPEFLIYFQGTGAADDSGLPNDRFFAVRPEGSVSTLKIQRTERGDSAVYLCASSAGQGLLNEQFFGPGTRLTVL.

This rearrangement joins TRBV12-3 or TRBV12-4 to TRBJ1-6; D remains ambiguous. There are 14 residues in the CDR3. V lost 5 bases, J lost 9 bases, and 14 bases lay in between. The CDR3 region has the DNA TGTGCCAGCAGTCTTGGGCAGGCTGTTTCACCCCTCCACTTT. Translation: CASSLGQAVSPLHF.

This clonotype was counted many times. The rearrangement links TRBV4-2 to TRBJ2-2, with TRBD2 matching 11 bases. The CDR3 consists of 17 residues. The germline V gene encodes CDR1 LGHNA and CDR2 YNFKEQ. Trimming cost V 4 bases and J 1 base; bases outside gene matches: 5. For the CDR3, the DNA is TGTGCCAGCAGCCGAATCCTAGCGGGGGGGAACACCGGGGAGCTGTTTTTT. This translates into CASSRILAGGNTGELFF.

This clonotype was recorded at least ten times. The chain recombines TRBV7-8 with TRBJ2-3; D unresolved. CDR3 size: 14 residues. V was cut by 1 base and J by 0 bases, with 5 bases left in between. In germline, CDR1 is SGHVS, CDR2 FQNEAQ. The CDR3 DNA is TGTGCCAGCAGCTTAGATCTAAGCACAGATACGCAGTATTTT. Translating it yields CASSLDLSTDTQYF.

This clonotype came up many times. The rearrangement joins TRBV20-1 to TRBJ2-7; the D call may be TRBD1 or TRBD2 (5 bases each). Trimming took 7 bases from V and 3 from J, leaving 22 bases between them. The CDR3 totals 15 residues. The V gene's germline CDR1 is DFQATT and CDR2 SNEGSKA (reference sequence). The CDR3 coding sequence is TGCAGTGGCAGAGGGGCGATCGGGCCGGACTACGAGCAGTACTTC. Encoded protein: CSGRGAIGPDYEQYF.

Note on this clonotype: A much larger clone lies a single base off, so this may be a read error. The V gene is TRBV6-1, the J gene TRBJ1-2, with a tentative D call TRBD1 (6 bases). Germline CDR1 and CDR2: MNHNS and SASEGT. This CDR3 is 13 amino acids long. CDR3 loop: CASSDRGLYGDTF. In nucleotides, the CDR3 is TGTGCCAGCAGTGACAGGGGACTTTATGGCGACACCTTC.

This clonotype has only a few counts. A read error may be the cause here, since a much bigger clone is one base away. The chain has TRBV10-3 and TRBJ1-6; TRBD1 agrees at 10 bases. The length of the CDR3 is 15 residues. In germline, CDR1 is ENHRY, CDR2 SYGVKD. The junction had 4 bases not matched to a gene; V was cut back by 2 bases and J by 9 bases. As DNA, the CDR3 is TGTGCCATCAGTGAGGGGACAGGGGCAAGTTCACCCCTCCACTTT. As protein: CAISEGTGASSPLHF.

Ten or more counts support this clonotype. One end of the junction does not line up with germline, which may come from a read error. The chain is built from TRBV28 and TRBJ2-3, with a tentative D call TRBD2 (6 bases). CDR1 and CDR2 (germline): MDHEN, SYDVKM. The length of the CDR3 is 14 residues. For the CDR3, the DNA is TGTGCCAGCAGTTCGCCGGGGGAAGGATACGCAGTAGGGTTT. Its protein is CASSSPGEGYAVGF.

The sample holds a few counts of this clonotype. V is TRBV5-1 and J is TRBJ2-7, with D possibly matching TRBD1 (6 bases). V gave up 4 bases and J gave up 2 bases, with 13 bases separating them. Germline V gene lookup returns CDR1 SGHRS and CDR2 YFSETQ. This CDR3 comprises 14 residues. The CDR3 loop reads CASSTGQLPYEQYF. The CDR3 region has the DNA TGCGCCAGCAGCACAGGACAGCTGCCCTACGAGCAGTACTTC.

This clonotype was counted ten times or more. The genes are TRBV29-1 and TRBJ1-1, with 8 bases aligning to TRBD1. The V segment lost 7 bases and the J segment 4 bases; nucleotides outside the gene matches: 5. CDR1 SQVTM and CDR2 ANQGSEA come from the germline V gene. CDR3 size: 12 residues. The CDR3 protein is CSARTGITEAFF. The CDR3 nucleotides are TGCAGCGCTAGGACAGGGATCACTGAAGCTTTCTTT. Looking up the rest from reference TRBV29-1 and TRBJ1-1 gives the full variable domain: SAVISQKPSRDICQRGTSLTIQCQVDSQVTMMFWYRQQPGQSLTLIATANQGSEATYESGFVIDKFPISRPNLTFSTLTVSNMSPEDSSIYLCSARTGITEAFFGQGTRLTVV.

A few counts support this clonotype. The J gene is TRBJ1-2, the V gene TRBV28, with 11 bases fitting TRBD1. CDR1 is MDHEN, CDR2 SYDVKM, per germline. The CDR3 runs to 14 residues. Trimming cost V 5 bases and J 7 bases; bases outside gene matches: 6. The DNA of the CDR3 is TGTGCCAGCAGTCAAGGACAGGGGGCATCTGGCTACACCTTC. Translating it yields CASSQGQGASGYTF.

At least ten counts were recorded for this clonotype. The chain joins TRBV30 to TRBJ1-1; 7 bases are shared with TRBD1. The CDR3 is 13 amino acids. The germline V gene encodes CDR1 GTSNPN and CDR2 SVGIG (reference sequence). Trimming at V came to 2 bases and at J to 6 bases, leaving 6 bases not matched to a gene. This CDR3 reads CAWSKGAWAEAFF. In nucleotides, the CDR3 is TGTGCCTGGAGTAAGGGGGCATGGGCTGAAGCTTTCTTT.

This clonotype was observed at least ten times. This chain uses TRBV11-1 with TRBJ1-5; D not certain. V shed 5 bases and J shed 7 bases, with 12 bases lying between them. Germline V gene data show CDR1 as SGHAT and CDR2 as FQDESV (reference sequence). This CDR3 spans 13 amino acids. The CDR3 DNA follows: TGTGCCAGCAGCCCCTCGATCAACCAGCCCCAGCATTTT. It yields the protein CASSPSINQPQHF.

The sample holds many counts of this clonotype. The J gene is TRBJ2-3, the V gene TRBV7-8; D is perhaps TRBD1 (6 bases). The CDR3 is made up of 16 amino acids. The germline V gene encodes CDR1 SGHVS and CDR2 FQNEAQ. V gave up 3 bases and J gave up 2 bases, with 15 bases separating them. CDR3 DNA: TGTGCCAGCAGCTTGGTACCCGAGGGGGACACAGATACGCAGTATTTT. Translated, it gives CASSLVPEGDTDTQYF.

V usage is TRBV6-2 or TRBV6-3 and J usage is TRBJ2-7, with 9 positions matching TRBD1. The CDR3 runs to 13 residues. CDR1 is MNHEY, CDR2 SVGEGT, per germline. The J segment lost 5 bases and the V segment lost 5 bases, leaving 4 bases of the junction unmatched. CDR3 bases: TGTGCCAGCAGTCGGGACAGGGTCGACGAGCAGTACTTC. Translation gives CASSRDRVDEQYF.

This clonotype was seen only a few times. This chain uses TRBV5-1 with TRBJ1-2; a possible D gene is TRBD1 (5 bases). The V gene lost 2 bases and the J gene lost 4 bases, with 9 bases spanning the gap. Germline V lookup: CDR1 SGHRS, CDR2 YFSETQ. CDR3 length: 13 amino acids. CDR3 loop: CASSLWGSYGYTF. CDR3 bases: TGCGCCAGCAGCTTATGGGGGAGCTATGGCTACACCTTC.

At least ten counts were recorded for this clonotype. This chain connects TRBV29-1 to TRBJ1-4; a possible D gene is TRBD1 (5 bases). V was clipped by 2 bases and J by 8 bases, with 12 bases between them. CDR1 SQVTM and CDR2 ANQGSEA come from the germline V gene. CDR3 length: 13 amino acids. The CDR3 DNA sequence: TGCAGCGTTGAAATTGGGGCAGGAGAAAAACTGTTTTTT. It specifies CSVEIGAGEKLFF.

This clonotype was observed a handful of times. The genes are TRBV11-1 and TRBJ1-1, with TRBD1 as a possible D gene (5 bases). Trimming took off 4 bases at V and 6 bases at J, with 18 bases between the two ends. Germline V gives CDR1 SGHAT, CDR2 FQDESV (reference sequence). This CDR3 comprises 15 residues. The CDR3 spells CASSSGSRGSAEAFF. The CDR3 DNA reads as TGTGCCAGCAGCTCAGGTTCCCGGGGGAGTGCTGAAGCTTTCTTT.

This clonotype was counted a few times. The chain employs TRBV4-2 and TRBJ2-5, with unresolved D. Germline V gene sequence: CDR1 LGHNA, CDR2 YNFKEQ. The V gene lost 1 base and the J gene lost 2 bases, with 20 bases spanning the gap. CDR3 size: 18 residues. This CDR3 is CASSQGLRRAFAQETQYF. The CDR3 DNA follows: TGTGCCAGCAGCCAAGGGTTGCGGCGCGCCTTTGCTCAAGAGACCCAGTACTTC.

This clonotype was observed at least ten times. The chain is built from TRBV7-2 and TRBJ2-1, with 7 bases fitting TRBD2. With V trimmed by 4 bases and J by 9 bases, 6 bases remained unmatched. Germline V lookup: CDR1 SGHTA, CDR2 FQGNSA. The CDR3 sequence is 13 residues long. CDR3 amino acids: CASSWRTSSEQFF. DNA for the CDR3: TGTGCCAGCAGCTGGCGGACTAGTAGTGAGCAGTTCTTC.

This clonotype was detected many times. The chain joins TRBV6-1 to TRBJ1-6; TRBD1 matches 8 bases. The junction had 7 bases not matched to a gene; V was cut back by 11 bases and J by 7 bases. Germline CDR1 is MNHNS and CDR2 is SASEGT. The CDR3 sequence is 13 residues long. The CDR3 nucleotides are TGTGCCGCCAATGACAGGGGAAATTCACCCCTCCACTTT. Protein product: CAANDRGNSPLHF.

This clonotype was observed a handful of times. The V gene is TRBV7-2, the J gene TRBJ2-5; D gene uncertain. The V gene's germline CDR1 is SGHTA and CDR2 FQGNSA. V lost 2 bases and J lost 5, with 9 bases in between. This CDR3 is built from 13 residues. The DNA for the CDR3 is TGTGCCAGCAGCTTATACCGGCGGGAGACCCAGTACTTC. This codes for CASSLYRRETQYF.

The V call is TRBV14, the J call TRBJ2-7; 7 bases agree with TRBD1. The CDR3 has 13 amino acids. Germline CDR1 is SGHDN and CDR2 is FVKESK. V was clipped by 6 bases and J by 2 bases; unmatched bases: 4. The CDR3 nucleotides read TGTGCCAGCAGTCGACAGGGAACCTACGAGCAGTACTTC. Protein: CASSRQGTYEQYF.

This clonotype was observed a few times. This sequence joins TRBV18 and TRBJ2-1; 8 positions match TRBD2. Germline V gene data show CDR1 as KGHSH and CDR2 as LQKENI. The CDR3 covers 18 residues. V gave up 3 bases and J gave up 0 bases; unmatched junction bases: 10. This CDR3 reads CASSPVRQRGSSYNEQFF. In nucleotides, the CDR3 is TGTGCCAGCTCACCTGTGAGACAGCGGGGGAGCTCCTACAATGAGCAGTTCTTC.

J is TRBJ1-1 and V is TRBV6-6, with 8 bases fitting TRBD1. The CDR3 loop spans 14 amino acids. The trim removed 5 bases at V and 2 bases at J, leaving 4 bases unmatched. The germline V gene has CDR1 MNHNY and CDR2 SVGAGI (reference sequence). In DNA, the CDR3 is TGTGCCAGCAGTATAGGACAGGGTAACACTGAAGCTTTCTTT. The encoded protein is CASSIGQGNTEAFF.

This clonotype was detected ten times or more. The chain employs TRBV12-3 or TRBV12-4 and TRBJ1-1; unclear D gene. CDR3 size: 15 residues. V was trimmed by 6 bases and J by 1 base, leaving 15 bases between them. CDR3 amino acids: CASSPSGLRNTEAFF. CDR3 in DNA: TGTGCCAGCAGCCCCTCGGGCCTCCGGAACACTGAAGCTTTCTTT.

This clonotype was seen many times. This chain joins TRBV2 and TRBJ1-5; 7 positions agree with TRBD1. J lost 5 bases, V lost 4 bases, and 2 bases had no gene match. This CDR3 comprises 13 residues. From germline, CDR1 is SNHLY and CDR2 FYNNEI. For the CDR3, the DNA is TGTGCCAGCAGTGCAACAGGGGATCAGCCCCAGCATTTT. Its translation is CASSATGDQPQHF.